The next 5 T cell receptor beta chains were all read from a single sample in a study of molecular identifiers for immune sequencing clone quantification. TCRdb used MiXCR to reprocess the PCR reads, holding one entry per CDR3 protein. The sample consists of 100,000 or so distinct CDR3 sequences, roughly a third of them appearing once. The sequenced material came from naive CD8+ T cells from blood, with Jurkat cell RNA spiked in. Subset here: FACS-sorted CD8+CD4-CCR7+CD45RA+ naive T cells. The receptors were gathered from a human donor in good health. Some libraries in this study had Jurkat cell RNA spiked in.

This clonotype was observed a handful of times. The chain recombines TRBV7-9 with TRBJ2-2; weak D call: TRBD2 (5 bases). V lost 2 bases, J lost 1 base, and 8 bases lay in between. Germline CDR1 reads SEHNR; CDR2 reads FQNEAQ (reference sequence). The CDR3 extends over 15 amino acids. The CDR3 DNA reads TGTGCCAGCAGCTTAATCGCGGGGAACACCGGGGAGCTGTTTTTT. It yields the protein CASSLIAGNTGELFF.

This clonotype was recorded many times. V and J are TRBV6-5 and TRBJ2-7, with 10 bases fitting TRBD2. Germline V gene lookup returns CDR1 MNHEY and CDR2 SVGAGI. J gave up 6 bases and V 0 bases, and 5 bases lay outside the gene matches. CDR3 length: 15 amino acids. CDR3 DNA sequence: TGTGCCAGCAGTTACTCGATAACTAGCGGGACCGAGCAGTACTTC. Amino acid sequence: CASSYSITSGTEQYF.

This clonotype was picked up many times. The rearrangement uses TRBV28 and TRBJ1-5; 8 bases align to TRBD1. The CDR3 has 15 residues. The V gene's germline CDR1 is MDHEN and CDR2 SYDVKM. The junction had 8 bases not matched to a gene; V was cut back by 6 bases and J by 4 bases. The CDR3 DNA sequence: TGTGCCAGCAGGAAAGTAGGACAGGGAAATCAGCCCCAGCATTTT. Amino acids: CASRKVGQGNQPQHF. The entire variable domain, with the rest obtained from reference TRBV28 and TRBJ1-5, is as follows: DVKVTQSSRYLVKRTGEKVFLECVQDMDHENMFWYRQDPGLGLRLIYFSYDVKMKEKGDIPEGYSVSREKKERFSLILESASTNQTSMYLCASRKVGQGNQPQHFGDGTRLSIL.

As for this clonotype: Given a much more abundant clone one base away, this may be a read error. The chain recombines TRBV6-5 with TRBJ1-5; D possibly corresponds to TRBD1 (6 bases). V was cut by 8 bases and J by 2 bases, with 16 bases left in between. The germline V gene has CDR1 MNHEY and CDR2 SVGAGI. The CDR3 loop spans 15 amino acids. The CDR3, as DNA: TGTGCCAGCGAAACAGGGAAGATTGGCAATCAGCCCCAGCATTTT. This sequence encodes CASETGKIGNQPQHF.

Remarks on this clonotype: This could be a read error, since a much larger clone is one nucleotide away. The chain is built from TRBV5-4 and TRBJ2-3; no reliable D call. There are 14 residues in the CDR3. Germline V gene sequence: CDR1 SGHNT, CDR2 YYREEE (reference sequence). CDR3 DNA sequence: TGTGCCGGCAGCTTGGTTCTTACCACAGATACGCAGTATTTT. It is translated as CAGSLVLTTDTQYF.